This T cell receptor beta chain is drawn from a study of metastatic and nonmetastatic thyroid tumors. Study results and limitations: In blood and tumor, TCR beta diversity was reportedly significantly higher in malignant thyroid tumors than in benign nodules.

Trimming took off 0 bases at V and 1 base at J, with 13 bases between the two ends. The length of the CDR3 is 17 residues. Germline CDR1 is SGHAT and CDR2 is FQNNGV. Authors' analysis steps: Variation in CDR3 across clinicopathological groups served as the basis for constructing a distant-metastasis classifier in papillary thyroid cancer. TCRdb used MiXCR to call clones anew from the PCR reads. TCRdb's processing, not the study's, gives the V and J calls here. The sample includes about 27,000 clones, roughly 14% seen only once; the top ten take less than 20%. Patients had received no treatment of any kind before thyroid surgery. This clone was observed at least ten times. Its antigen is as yet unknown.

What was sequenced was blood. This TCR was recovered from a male donor with papillary thyroid cancer or a benign thyroid nodule (not recorded which). Some clones in this sample may be carry-over from other donors' samples. The V call is TRBV11-2, the J call TRBJ1-3, with D maybe TRBD1 (6 bases). This chain's CDR3 is CASSLDAGVLSGNTIYF. In nucleotides, the CDR3 is TGTGCCAGCAGCTTAGACGCAGGGGTCTTGTCTGGAAACACCATATATTTT.